This T cell receptor beta chain came from a study of T cell repertoires in cytomegalovirus infection. Across the study: The public TCR beta signatures pointed to both CMV infection and matching HLA type.

A word on this clonotype: Its antigen is unidentified.

TCRdb processed the reads anew with MiXCR; each CDR3 protein has one entry. The sample contains 180,000 or so distinct CDR3 sequences, 17% of which appear only once. Regarding the study as a whole: The study found HLA-C-restricted CMV-specific TCR beta clonotypes dominating the ex vivo response. Summed public TCR beta family frequency identified CMV carriers bearing the relevant HLA.

Between the trimmed V and J ends, which lost 4 bases and 2 bases, there was a span of 11 bases. CDR3 size: 14 residues. Germline V gene sequence: CDR1 SEHNR, CDR2 FQNEAQ (reference sequence). The sequencing input was CD8+ T cells from PBMCs. This TCR was sampled from a human donor in good health (CMV status not recorded). Some clones in this sample may be carry-over from other donors' samples. The J gene is TRBJ1-2, the V gene TRBV7-9; D remains ambiguous. CDR3 coding DNA: TGTGCCAGCAGCTCCGCGCGAGGGAACTATGGCTACACCTTC. Protein sequence: CASSSARGNYGYTF. Using reference TRBV7-9 and TRBJ1-2 for the parts outside the CDR3, the full variable domain is DTGVSQNPRHKITKRGQNVTFRCDPISEHNRLYWYRQTLGQGPEFLTYFQNEAQLEKSRLLSDRFSAERPKGSFSTLEIQRTEQGDSAMYLCASSSARGNYGYTFGSGTRLTVV.